This T cell receptor (beta chain) was captured by sequencing in a study of blood T cell repertoires in COVID-19. The study drew participants aged roughly 18 to 95 years from some 23 US areas. Clinical history as reported by participants underpinned cohort assignment. Per the original data handling: It was from reference gene primer amplification that nucleated cell counts were estimated. The data were produced by immunoSEQ multiplex PCR, yet TCRdb's version contains in-frame clones alone and is incomplete. The D gene and trimming were derived from the DNA, and the V and J assignments and clone size from that table. Of some 210,000 clones listed, about four fifths are singletons. Material: PBMCs or T cells enriched from blood (not recorded which). The TCR originated in a woman between 50 and 59 years old with acute COVID-19.

This chain's CDR3 is CASSPTPTGPLQETQYF. DNA of the CDR3: TGTGCCAGTAGCCCTACGCCGACAGGGCCCTTACAAGAGACCCAGTACTTC. The V and J genes are TRBV19 and TRBJ2-5, with 7 bases that match TRBD1. The CDR3 is made up of 17 amino acids. Germline CDR1 reads LNHDA; CDR2 reads SQIVND (reference sequence). V was clipped by 6 bases and J by 2 bases; unmatched bases: 15.